This T cell receptor (beta chain) derives from a study of cytomegalovirus exposure and HLA in healthy donors. Study-wide results and limits: It was likely that a cluster of highly shared sequence variants was a sequencing artifact.

When sampled, the donors appeared nominally healthy, though they likely had unrecorded immune exposures. Concerning this clone itself: Its target is not known.

Trimming at V came to 4 bases and at J to 5 bases, leaving 5 bases not matched to a gene. The CDR3 is made up of 14 amino acids. Germline V CDR1 and CDR2: SGHNT, YYREEE (reference sequence). PCR was performed using 60 Vbeta and 13 Jbeta primers. Original handling: It was a later analysis that counted tens of millions of unique TCR beta chains, of which some 10 million were shared. Generated by immunoSEQ multiplex PCR, the TCRdb table keeps only in-frame clones and is missing some. V and J calls and clone size follow that table, whereas D and trimming were derived from the DNA. The sample holds more than 90,000 clones; approximately 80% are singletons and the top ten take over 4%.

The clonotype was recovered from a woman between 40 and 50 years old in good health and CMV-seropositive. The sequenced material came from PBMCs. V is TRBV5-4 and J is TRBJ2-7, with 11 bases matching TRBD1. CDR3: CASSPGQGANEQYF. DNA for the CDR3: TGTGCCAGCAGCCCCGGACAGGGGGCGAACGAGCAGTACTTC.